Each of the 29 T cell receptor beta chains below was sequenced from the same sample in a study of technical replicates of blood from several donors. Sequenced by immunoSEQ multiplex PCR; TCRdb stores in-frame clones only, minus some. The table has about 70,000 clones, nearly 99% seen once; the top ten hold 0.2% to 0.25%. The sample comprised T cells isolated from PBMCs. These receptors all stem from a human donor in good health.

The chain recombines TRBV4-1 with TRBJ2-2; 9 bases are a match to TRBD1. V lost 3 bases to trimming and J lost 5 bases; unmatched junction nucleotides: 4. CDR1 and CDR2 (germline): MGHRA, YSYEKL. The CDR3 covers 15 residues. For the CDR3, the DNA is TGCGCCAGCAGCCAGTGGACAGGGGAGACCGGGGAGCTGTTTTTT. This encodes CASSQWTGETGELFF.

The CDR3 DNA reads as TGTGCCACCAGCAATAGCGGGATCCCCAGTGTGAGGAGAGAGACCCAGTACTTC. Translation: CATSNSGIPSVRRETQYF. The chain is built from TRBV15 and TRBJ2-5, with 8 bases aligning to TRBD2. The CDR3 runs 18 residues. The J segment lost 4 bases and the V segment lost 4 bases, leaving 17 bases of the junction unmatched. Germline V lookup: CDR1 LNHNV, CDR2 YYDKDF (reference sequence).

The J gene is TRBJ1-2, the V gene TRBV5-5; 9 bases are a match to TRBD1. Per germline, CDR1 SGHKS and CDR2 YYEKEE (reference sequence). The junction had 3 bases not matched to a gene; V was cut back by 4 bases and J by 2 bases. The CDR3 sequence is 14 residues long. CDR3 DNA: TGTGCCAGCAGCGGGGACAGGGTGAACTATGGCTACACCTTC. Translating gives CASSGDRVNYGYTF.

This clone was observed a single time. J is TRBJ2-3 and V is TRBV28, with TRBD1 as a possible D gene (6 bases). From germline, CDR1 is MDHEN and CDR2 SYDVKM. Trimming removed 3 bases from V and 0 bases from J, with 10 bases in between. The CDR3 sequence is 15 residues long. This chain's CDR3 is CASSFRTASTDTQYF. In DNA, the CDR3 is TGTGCCAGCAGTTTTAGGACAGCAAGCACAGATACGCAGTATTTT.

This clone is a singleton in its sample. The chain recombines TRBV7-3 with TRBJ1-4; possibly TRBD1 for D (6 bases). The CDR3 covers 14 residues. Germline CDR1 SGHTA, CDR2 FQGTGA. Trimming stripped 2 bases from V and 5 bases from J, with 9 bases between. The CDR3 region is CASSLQGLNEKLFF. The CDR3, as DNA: TGTGCCAGCAGCTTACAGGGGCTCAATGAAAAACTGTTTTTT.

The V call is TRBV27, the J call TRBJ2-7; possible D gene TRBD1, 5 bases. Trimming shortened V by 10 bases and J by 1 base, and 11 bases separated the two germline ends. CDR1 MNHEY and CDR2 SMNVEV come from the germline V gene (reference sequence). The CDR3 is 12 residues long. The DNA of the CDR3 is TGTGCCACTCAGACAGATTCCTACGAGCAGTACTTC. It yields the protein CATQTDSYEQYF.

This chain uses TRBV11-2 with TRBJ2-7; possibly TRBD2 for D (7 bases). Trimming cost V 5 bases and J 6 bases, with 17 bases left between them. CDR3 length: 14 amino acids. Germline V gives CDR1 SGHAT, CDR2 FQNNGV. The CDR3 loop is CASSPRGGEGEQYF. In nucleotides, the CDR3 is TGTGCCAGCAGCCCGCGAGGGGGGGAAGGCGAGCAGTACTTC.

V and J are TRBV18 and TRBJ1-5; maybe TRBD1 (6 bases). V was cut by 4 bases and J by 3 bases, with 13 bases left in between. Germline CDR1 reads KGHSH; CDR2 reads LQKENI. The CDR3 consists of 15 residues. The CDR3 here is CASSRLGQNNQPQHF. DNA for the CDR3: TGTGCCAGCTCACGCCTTGGACAGAACAATCAGCCCCAGCATTTT. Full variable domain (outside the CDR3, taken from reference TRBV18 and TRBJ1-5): NAGVMQNPRHLVRRRGQEARLRCSPMKGHSHVYWYRQLPEEGLKFMVYLQKENIIDESGMPKERFSAEFPKEGPSILRIQQVVRGDSAAYFCASSRLGQNNQPQHFGDGTRLSIL.

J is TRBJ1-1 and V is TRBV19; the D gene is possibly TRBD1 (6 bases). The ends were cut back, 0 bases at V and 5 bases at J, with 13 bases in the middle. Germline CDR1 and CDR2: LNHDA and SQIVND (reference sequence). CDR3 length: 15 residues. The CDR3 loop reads CASSIDPGVRTEAFF. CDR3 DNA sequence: TGTGCCAGTAGTATAGATCCAGGGGTCAGAACTGAAGCTTTCTTT.

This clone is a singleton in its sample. The CDR3 DNA reads as TGTGCCAGCAGTGACTTCTCTCTTTACGAGCAGTACTTC. It codes for CASSDFSLYEQYF. This chain joins TRBV25-1 and TRBJ2-7, with D unclear. The germline V and J ends were trimmed by 3 bases and 4 bases, with 10 bases remaining between them. CDR3 length equals 13 residues. From germline, CDR1 is MGHDK and CDR2 SYGVNS.

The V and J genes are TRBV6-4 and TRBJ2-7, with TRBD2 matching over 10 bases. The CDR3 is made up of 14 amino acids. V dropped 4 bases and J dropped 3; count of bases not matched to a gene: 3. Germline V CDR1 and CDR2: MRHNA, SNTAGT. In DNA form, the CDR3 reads TGTGCCAGCAGTGTTGCTAGCGGGAGCTACGAGCAGTACTTC. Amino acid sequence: CASSVASGSYEQYF.

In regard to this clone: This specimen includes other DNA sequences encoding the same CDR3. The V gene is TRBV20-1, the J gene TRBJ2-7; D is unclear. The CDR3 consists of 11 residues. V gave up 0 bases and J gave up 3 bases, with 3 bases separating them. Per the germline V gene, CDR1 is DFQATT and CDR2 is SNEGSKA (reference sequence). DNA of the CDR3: TGCAGTGCTAGAGACCTCTACGAGCAGTACTTC. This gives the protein CSARDLYEQYF.

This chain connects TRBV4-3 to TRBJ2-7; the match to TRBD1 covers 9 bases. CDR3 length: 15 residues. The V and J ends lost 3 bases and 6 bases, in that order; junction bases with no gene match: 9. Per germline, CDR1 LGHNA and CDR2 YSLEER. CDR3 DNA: TGCGCCAGCAGCCAGAATTCAGACAGGGGGTTCGAGCAGTACTTC. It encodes CASSQNSDRGFEQYF.

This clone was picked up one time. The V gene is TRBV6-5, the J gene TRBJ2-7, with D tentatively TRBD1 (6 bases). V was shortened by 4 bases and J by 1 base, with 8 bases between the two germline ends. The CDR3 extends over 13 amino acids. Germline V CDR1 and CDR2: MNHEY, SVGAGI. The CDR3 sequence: CASSFRGSYEQYF. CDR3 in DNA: TGTGCCAGCAGTTTCAGGGGTTCCTACGAGCAGTACTTC.

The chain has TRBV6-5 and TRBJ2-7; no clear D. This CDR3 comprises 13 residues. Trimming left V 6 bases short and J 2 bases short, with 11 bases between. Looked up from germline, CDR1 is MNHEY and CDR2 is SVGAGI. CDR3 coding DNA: TGTGCCAGCAGCCCCCGGGTCACCTACGAGCAGTACTTC. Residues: CASSPRVTYEQYF.

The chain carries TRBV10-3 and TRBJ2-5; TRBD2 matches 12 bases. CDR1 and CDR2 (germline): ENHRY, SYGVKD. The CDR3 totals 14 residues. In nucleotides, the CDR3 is TGTGCTTCCCGGACTAGCGGGGTACAAGAGACCCAGTACTTC. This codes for CASRTSGVQETQYF.

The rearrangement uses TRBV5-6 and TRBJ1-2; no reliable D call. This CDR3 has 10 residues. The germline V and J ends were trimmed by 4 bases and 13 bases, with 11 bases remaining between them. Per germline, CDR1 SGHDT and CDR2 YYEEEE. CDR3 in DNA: TGTGCCAGCAGCCCTCCGGGTTTCACCTTC. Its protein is CASSPPGFTF.

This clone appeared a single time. The CDR3 DNA reads TGTGCCAGCTCACAGGGGGCGGACACTGAAGCTTTCTTT. Amino acid sequence: CASSQGADTEAFF. V usage is TRBV18 and J usage is TRBJ1-1, with 7 positions matching TRBD1. This CDR3 contains 13 residues. V lost 4 bases and J lost 3; bases outside the gene matches: 2. Germline values: CDR1 KGHSH, CDR2 LQKENI.

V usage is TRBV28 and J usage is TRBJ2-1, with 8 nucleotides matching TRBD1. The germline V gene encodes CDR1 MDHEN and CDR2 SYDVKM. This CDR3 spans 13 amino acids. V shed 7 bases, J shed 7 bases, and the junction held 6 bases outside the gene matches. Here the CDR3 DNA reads TGTGCCAGCACCCAGGGGGCAGGGAATGAGCAGTTCTTC. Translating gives CASTQGAGNEQFF.

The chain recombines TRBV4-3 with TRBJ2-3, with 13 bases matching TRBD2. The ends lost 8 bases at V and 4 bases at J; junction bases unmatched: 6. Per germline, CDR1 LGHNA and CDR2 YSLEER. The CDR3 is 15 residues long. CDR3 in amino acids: CASQGTSGKADTQYF. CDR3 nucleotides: TGCGCCAGCCAAGGGACTAGCGGGAAGGCAGATACGCAGTATTTT.

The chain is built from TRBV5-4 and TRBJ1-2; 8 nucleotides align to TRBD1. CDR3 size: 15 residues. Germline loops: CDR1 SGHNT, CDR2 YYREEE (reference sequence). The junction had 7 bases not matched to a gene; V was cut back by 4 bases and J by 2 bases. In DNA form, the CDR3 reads TGTGCCAGCAGCCCCCCGGGACAGGAGAACTATGGCTACACCTTC. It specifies CASSPPGQENYGYTF. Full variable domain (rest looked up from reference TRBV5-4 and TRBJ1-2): ETGVTQSPTHLIKTRGQQVTLRCSSQSGHNTVSWYQQALGQGPQFIFQYYREEENGRGNFPPRFSGLQFPNYSSELNVNALELDDSALYLCASSPPGQENYGYTFGSGTRLTVV.

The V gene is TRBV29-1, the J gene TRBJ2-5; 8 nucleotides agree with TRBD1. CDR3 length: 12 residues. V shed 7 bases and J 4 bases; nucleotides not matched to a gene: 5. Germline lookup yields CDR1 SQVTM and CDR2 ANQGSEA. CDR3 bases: TGCAGCGCAGTAGGACAGGGAGAGACCCAGTACTTC. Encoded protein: CSAVGQGETQYF.

For the CDR3, the DNA is TGTGCCAGCTCACCGTTCGACACGAACACTGAAGCTTTCTTT. This translates into CASSPFDTNTEAFF. The rearrangement uses TRBV18 and TRBJ1-1; unclear D gene. Trimming cost V 3 bases and J 1 base, with 9 bases left between them. CDR3 length: 14 residues. Germline CDR1 KGHSH, CDR2 LQKENI.

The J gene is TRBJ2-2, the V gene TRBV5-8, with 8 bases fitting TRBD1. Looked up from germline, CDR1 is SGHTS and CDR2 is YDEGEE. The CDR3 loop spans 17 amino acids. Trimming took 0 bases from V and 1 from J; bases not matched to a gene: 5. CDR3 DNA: TGTGCCAGCAGCTTGGATTTCGGACAGGGGAACACCGGGGAGCTGTTTTTT. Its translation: CASSLDFGQGNTGELFF.

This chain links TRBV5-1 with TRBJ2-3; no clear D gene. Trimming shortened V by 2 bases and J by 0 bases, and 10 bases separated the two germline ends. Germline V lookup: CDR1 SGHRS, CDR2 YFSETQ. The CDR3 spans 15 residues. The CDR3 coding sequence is TGCGCCAGCAGCTTCATTTCCGGGAGCACAGATACGCAGTATTTT. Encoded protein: CASSFISGSTDTQYF.

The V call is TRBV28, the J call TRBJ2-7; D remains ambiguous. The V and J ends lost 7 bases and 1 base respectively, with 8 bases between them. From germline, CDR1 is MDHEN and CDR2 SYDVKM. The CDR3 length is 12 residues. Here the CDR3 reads CASTGESYEQYF. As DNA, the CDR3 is TGTGCCAGCACGGGTGAGTCCTACGAGCAGTACTTC. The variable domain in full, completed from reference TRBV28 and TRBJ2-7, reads DVKVTQSSRYLVKRTGEKVFLECVQDMDHENMFWYRQDPGLGLRLIYFSYDVKMKEKGDIPEGYSVSREKKERFSLILESASTNQTSMYLCASTGESYEQYFGPGTRLTVT.

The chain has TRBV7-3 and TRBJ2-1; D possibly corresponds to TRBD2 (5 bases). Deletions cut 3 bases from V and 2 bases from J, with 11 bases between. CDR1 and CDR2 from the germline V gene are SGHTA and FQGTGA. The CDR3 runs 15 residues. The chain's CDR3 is CASSFDYRPYNEQFF. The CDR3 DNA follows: TGTGCCAGCAGCTTTGACTACCGCCCCTACAATGAGCAGTTCTTC. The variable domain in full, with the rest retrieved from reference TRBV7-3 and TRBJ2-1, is GAGVSQTPSNKVTEKGKYVELRCDPISGHTALYWYRQSLGQGPEFLIYFQGTGAADDSGLPNDRFFAVRPEGSVSTLKIQRTERGDSAVYLCASSFDYRPYNEQFFGPGTRLTVL.

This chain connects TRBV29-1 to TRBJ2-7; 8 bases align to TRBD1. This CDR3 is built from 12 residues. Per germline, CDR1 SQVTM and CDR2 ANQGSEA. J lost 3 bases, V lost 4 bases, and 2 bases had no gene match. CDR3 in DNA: TGCAGCGTTGTCGGACAGGGCTACGAGCAGTACTTC. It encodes CSVVGQGYEQYF.

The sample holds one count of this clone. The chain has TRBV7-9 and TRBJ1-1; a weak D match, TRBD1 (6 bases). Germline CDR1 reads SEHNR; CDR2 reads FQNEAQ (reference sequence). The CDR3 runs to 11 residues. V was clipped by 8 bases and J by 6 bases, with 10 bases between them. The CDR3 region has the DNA TGTGCCAGCGGTTGGACAGCTGAAGCTTTCTTT. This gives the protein CASGWTAEAFF.